The present T cell receptor (beta chain) was sequenced within a study of molecular identifiers for immune sequencing clone quantification. This clonotype has a count of ten or more. A single record per CDR3 protein comes from TCRdb applying MiXCR to the PCR reads. In the table there are under 600,000 distinct CDR3 sequences, about 25% of which are singletons. The CDR3 runs 15 residues. The junction had 8 bases not matched to a gene; V was cut back by 6 bases and J by 0 bases. Sequencing was performed on naive CD8+ T cells from blood, with Jurkat cell RNA spiked in. Regarding subset: FACS-sorted CD8+CD4-CCR7+CD45RA+ naive T cells. This TCR was sampled from a human donor in good health. Some libraries in this study had Jurkat cell RNA spiked in. The chain carries TRBV12-3 or TRBV12-4 and TRBJ2-7, with 7 bases fitting TRBD1. The CDR3 bases are TGTGCCAGCAGGGACGGACAGGTCAGCTCCTACGAGCAGTACTTC. The encoded protein is CASRDGQVSSYEQYF.